This TCR beta chain was recorded in a study of blood T cell repertoires in COVID-19. For the study at large: From the United States, Italy and Spain came samples of acute and convalescent COVID-19. T cells, B-cell-depleted T cells, or PBMCs supplied cDNA or gDNA.

Authors' data handling: Quantification of nucleated cells was approximated via reference gene primer amplification. This table comes from immunoSEQ multiplex PCR, and its TCRdb copy is limited to in-frame clones, with some not included. D and trimming were read from the DNA, whereas the V and J calls and clone size are those reported in that table. The table lists almost 200,000 clones, around 85% of them singletons. This CDR3 is 15 amino acids long. Deletions cut 8 bases from V and 0 bases from J, with 17 bases between. The germline gives CDR1 MDHEN, CDR2 SYDVKM. The chain employs TRBV28 and TRBJ2-7; unclear D gene. The specimen was peripheral blood. This receptor was taken from a woman aged 65 to 85 with acute or convalescent COVID-19. CDR3 protein: CASDETKAGSYEQYF. In nucleotides, the CDR3 is TGTGCCAGCGACGAAACTAAGGCCGGCTCCTACGAGCAGTACTTC.